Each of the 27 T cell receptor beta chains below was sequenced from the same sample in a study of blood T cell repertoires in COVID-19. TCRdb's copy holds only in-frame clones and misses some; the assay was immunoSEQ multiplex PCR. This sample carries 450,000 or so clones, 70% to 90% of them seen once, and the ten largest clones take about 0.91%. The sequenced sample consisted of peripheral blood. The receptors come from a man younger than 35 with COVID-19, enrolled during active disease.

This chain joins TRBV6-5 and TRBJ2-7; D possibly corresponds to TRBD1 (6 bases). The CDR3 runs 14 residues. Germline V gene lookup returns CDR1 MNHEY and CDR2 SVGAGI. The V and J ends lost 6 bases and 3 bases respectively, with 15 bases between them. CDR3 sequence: CASRPQGFGYEQYF. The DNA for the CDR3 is TGTGCCAGCAGACCCCAGGGGTTTGGCTACGAGCAGTACTTC.

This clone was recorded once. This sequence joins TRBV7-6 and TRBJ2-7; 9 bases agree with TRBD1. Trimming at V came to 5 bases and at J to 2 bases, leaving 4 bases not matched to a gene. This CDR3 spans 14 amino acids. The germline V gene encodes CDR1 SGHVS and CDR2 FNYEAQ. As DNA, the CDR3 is TGTGCCAGCAGCCCGGACAGGGGTACCTACGAGCAGTACTTC. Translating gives CASSPDRGTYEQYF.

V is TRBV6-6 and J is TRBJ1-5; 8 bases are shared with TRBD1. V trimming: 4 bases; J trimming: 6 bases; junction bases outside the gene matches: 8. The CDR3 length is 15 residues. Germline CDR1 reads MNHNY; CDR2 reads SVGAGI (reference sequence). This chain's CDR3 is CASSSGTGGAQPQHF. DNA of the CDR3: TGTGCCAGCAGTTCCGGGACAGGAGGGGCTCAGCCCCAGCATTTT.

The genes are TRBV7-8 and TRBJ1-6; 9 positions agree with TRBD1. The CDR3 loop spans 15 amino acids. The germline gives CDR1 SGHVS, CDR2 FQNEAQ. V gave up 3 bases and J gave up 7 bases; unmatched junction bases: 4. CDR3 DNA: TGTGCCAGCAGCTTGCAAACAGGGGGCAATTCACCCCTCCACTTT. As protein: CASSLQTGGNSPLHF.

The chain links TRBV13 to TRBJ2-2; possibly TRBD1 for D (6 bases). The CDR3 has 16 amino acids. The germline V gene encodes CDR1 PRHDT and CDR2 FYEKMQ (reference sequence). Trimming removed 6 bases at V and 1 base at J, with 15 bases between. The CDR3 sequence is CASRAHRVGNTGELFF. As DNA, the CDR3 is TGTGCCAGCAGGGCGCACAGGGTCGGGAACACCGGGGAGCTGTTTTTT.

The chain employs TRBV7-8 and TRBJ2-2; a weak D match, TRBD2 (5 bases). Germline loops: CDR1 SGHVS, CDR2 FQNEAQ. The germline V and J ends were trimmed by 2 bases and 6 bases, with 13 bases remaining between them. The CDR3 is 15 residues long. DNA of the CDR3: TGTGCCAGCAGCTTACAGCGGTTCAAACCCGGGGAGCTGTTTTTT. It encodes CASSLQRFKPGELFF.

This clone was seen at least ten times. This chain's CDR3 is CASSHREDTEAFF. The CDR3 DNA reads TGTGCCAGCAGCCACAGGGAGGACACTGAAGCTTTCTTT. This chain joins TRBV3-1 (or the pseudogene TRBV3-2) and TRBJ1-1; D may be TRBD1 (5 bases). This CDR3 region has 13 residues. Germline V gene sequence: CDR1 LGHDT, CDR2 YNNKEL (reference sequence). The germline V and J ends were trimmed by 3 bases and 3 bases, with 8 bases remaining between them.

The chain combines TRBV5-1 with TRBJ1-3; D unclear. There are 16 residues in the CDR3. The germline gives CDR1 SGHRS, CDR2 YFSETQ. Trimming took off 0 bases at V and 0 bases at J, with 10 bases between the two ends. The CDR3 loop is CASSLGFQVSGNTIYF. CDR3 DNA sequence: TGCGCCAGCAGCTTGGGGTTCCAGGTCTCTGGAAACACCATATATTTT.

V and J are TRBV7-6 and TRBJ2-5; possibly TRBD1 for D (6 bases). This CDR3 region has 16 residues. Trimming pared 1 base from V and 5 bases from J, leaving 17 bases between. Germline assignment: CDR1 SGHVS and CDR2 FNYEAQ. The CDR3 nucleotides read TGTGCCAGCAGCTTAGTCGCGTCAGGTCAGGGGGAGACCCAGTACTTC. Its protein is CASSLVASGQGETQYF. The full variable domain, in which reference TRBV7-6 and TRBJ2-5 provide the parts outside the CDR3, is GAGVSQSPRYKVTKRGQDVALRCDPISGHVSLYWYRQALGQGPEFLTYFNYEAQQDKSGLPNDRFSAERPEGSISTLTIQRTEQRDSAMYRCASSLVASGQGETQYFGPGTRLLVL.

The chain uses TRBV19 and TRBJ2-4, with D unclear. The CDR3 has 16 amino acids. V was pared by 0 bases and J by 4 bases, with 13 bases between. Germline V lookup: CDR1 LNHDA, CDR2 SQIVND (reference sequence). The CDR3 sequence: CASSIDLRHLKNIQYF. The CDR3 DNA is TGTGCCAGTAGTATAGATCTGAGACACCTAAAAAACATTCAGTACTTC.

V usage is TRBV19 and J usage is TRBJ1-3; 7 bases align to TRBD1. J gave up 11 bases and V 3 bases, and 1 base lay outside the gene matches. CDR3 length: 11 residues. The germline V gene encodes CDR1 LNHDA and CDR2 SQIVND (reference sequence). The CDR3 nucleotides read TGTGCCAGTAGTATTGGGACAGCCATATATTTT. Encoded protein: CASSIGTAIYF.

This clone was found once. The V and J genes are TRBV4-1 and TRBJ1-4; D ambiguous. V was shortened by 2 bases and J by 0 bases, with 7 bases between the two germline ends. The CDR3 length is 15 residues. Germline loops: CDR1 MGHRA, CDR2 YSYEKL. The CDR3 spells CASSQLRATNEKLFF. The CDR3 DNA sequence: TGCGCCAGCAGCCAATTGCGTGCAACTAATGAAAAACTGTTTTTT.

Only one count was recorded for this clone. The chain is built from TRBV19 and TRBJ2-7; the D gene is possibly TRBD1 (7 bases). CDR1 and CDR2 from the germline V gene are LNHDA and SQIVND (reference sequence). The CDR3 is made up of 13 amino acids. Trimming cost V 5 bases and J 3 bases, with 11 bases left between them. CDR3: CASSPGGIYEQYF. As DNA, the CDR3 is TGTGCCAGTAGTCCAGGGGGGATCTACGAGCAGTACTTC.

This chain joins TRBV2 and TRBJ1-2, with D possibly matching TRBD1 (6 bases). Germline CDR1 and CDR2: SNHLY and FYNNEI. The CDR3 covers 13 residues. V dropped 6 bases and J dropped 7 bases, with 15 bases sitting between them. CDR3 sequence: CASSPMTGGGYTF. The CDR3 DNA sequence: TGTGCCAGCAGCCCTATGACAGGCGGTGGCTACACCTTC.

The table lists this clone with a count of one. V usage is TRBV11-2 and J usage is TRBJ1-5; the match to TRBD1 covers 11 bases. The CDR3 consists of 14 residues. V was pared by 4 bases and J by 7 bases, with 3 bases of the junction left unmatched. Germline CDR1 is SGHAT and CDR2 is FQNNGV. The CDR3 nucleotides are TGTGCCAGCAGCTCGGGACAGGGGGGACAGCCCCAGCATTTT. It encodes CASSSGQGGQPQHF.

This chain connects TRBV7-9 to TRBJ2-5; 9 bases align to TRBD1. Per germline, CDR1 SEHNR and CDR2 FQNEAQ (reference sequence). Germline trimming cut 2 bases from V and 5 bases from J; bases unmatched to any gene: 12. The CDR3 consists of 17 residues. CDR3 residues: CASSLSRSGTGSETQYF. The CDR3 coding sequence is TGTGCCAGCAGCTTATCCCGGTCGGGGACAGGGTCGGAGACCCAGTACTTC.

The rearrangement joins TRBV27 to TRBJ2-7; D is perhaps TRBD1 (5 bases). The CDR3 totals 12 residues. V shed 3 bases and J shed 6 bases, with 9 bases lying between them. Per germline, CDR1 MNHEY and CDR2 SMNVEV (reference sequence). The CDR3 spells CASSFAGREQYF. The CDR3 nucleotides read TGTGCCAGCAGTTTTGCAGGGCGCGAGCAGTACTTC.

The CDR3 loop reads CASSPPTGTINEQFF. For the CDR3, the DNA is TGTGCCAGCAGCCCGCCGACAGGCACGATTAATGAGCAGTTCTTC. V is TRBV9 and J is TRBJ2-1, with D possibly TRBD1 on 6 matching bases. Germline CDR1 reads SGDLS; CDR2 reads YYNGEE. CDR3 length: 15 amino acids. The V end was cut by 4 bases, the J end by 7 bases, with 18 bases between. Looking up the rest from reference TRBV9 and TRBJ2-1 gives the full variable domain: DSGVTQTPKHLITATGQRVTLRCSPRSGDLSVYWYQQSLDQGLQFLIQYYNGEERAKGNILERFSAQQFPDLHSELNLSSLELGDSALYFCASSPPTGTINEQFFGPGTRLTVL.

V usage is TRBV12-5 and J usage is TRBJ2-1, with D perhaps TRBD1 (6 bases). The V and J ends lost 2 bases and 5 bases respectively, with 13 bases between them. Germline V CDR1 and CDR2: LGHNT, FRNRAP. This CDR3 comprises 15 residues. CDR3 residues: CASGLLGALNNEQFF. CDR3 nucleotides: TGTGCTAGTGGTTTGTTGGGGGCCCTTAACAATGAGCAGTTCTTC.

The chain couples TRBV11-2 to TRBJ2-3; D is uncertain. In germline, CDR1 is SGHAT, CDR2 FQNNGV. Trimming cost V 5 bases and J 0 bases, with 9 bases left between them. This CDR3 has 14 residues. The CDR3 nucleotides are TGTGCCAGCAGCGGGCTACTTAGCACAGATACGCAGTATTTT. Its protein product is CASSGLLSTDTQYF.

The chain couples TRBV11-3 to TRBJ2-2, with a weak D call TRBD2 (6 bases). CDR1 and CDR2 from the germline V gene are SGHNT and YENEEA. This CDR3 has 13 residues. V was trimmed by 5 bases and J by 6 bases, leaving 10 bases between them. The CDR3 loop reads CASSPRDPGELFF. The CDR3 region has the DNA TGTGCCAGCAGCCCGCGGGACCCCGGGGAGCTGTTTTTT. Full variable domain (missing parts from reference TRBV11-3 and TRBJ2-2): EAGVVQSPRYKIIEKKQPVAFWCNPISGHNTLYWYLQNLGQGPELLIRYENEEAVDDSQLPKDRFSAERLKGVDSTLKIQPAELGDSAVYLCASSPRDPGELFFGEGSRLTVL.

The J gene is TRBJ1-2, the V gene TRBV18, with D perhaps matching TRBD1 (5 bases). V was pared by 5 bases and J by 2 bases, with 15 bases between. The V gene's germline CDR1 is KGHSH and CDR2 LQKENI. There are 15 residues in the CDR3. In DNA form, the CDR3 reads TGTGCCAGCTCAGCAAGTCCGGGGGGGAACTATGGCTACACCTTC. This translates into CASSASPGGNYGYTF.

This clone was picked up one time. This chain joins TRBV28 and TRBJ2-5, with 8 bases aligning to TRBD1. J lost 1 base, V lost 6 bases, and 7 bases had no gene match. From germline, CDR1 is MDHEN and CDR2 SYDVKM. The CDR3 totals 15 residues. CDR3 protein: CASRSPGTGQETQYF. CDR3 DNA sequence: TGTGCCAGCAGGTCACCCGGGACAGGCCAAGAGACCCAGTACTTC. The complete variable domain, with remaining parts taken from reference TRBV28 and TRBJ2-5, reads DVKVTQSSRYLVKRTGEKVFLECVQDMDHENMFWYRQDPGLGLRLIYFSYDVKMKEKGDIPEGYSVSREKKERFSLILESASTNQTSMYLCASRSPGTGQETQYFGPGTRLLVL.

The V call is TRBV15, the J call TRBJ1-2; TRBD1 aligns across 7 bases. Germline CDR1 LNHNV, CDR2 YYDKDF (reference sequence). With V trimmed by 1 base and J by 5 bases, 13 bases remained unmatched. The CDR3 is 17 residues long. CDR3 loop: CATSRGPSTGNIYGYTF. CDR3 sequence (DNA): TGTGCCACCAGCAGAGGACCTTCGACAGGGAACATTTATGGCTACACCTTC.

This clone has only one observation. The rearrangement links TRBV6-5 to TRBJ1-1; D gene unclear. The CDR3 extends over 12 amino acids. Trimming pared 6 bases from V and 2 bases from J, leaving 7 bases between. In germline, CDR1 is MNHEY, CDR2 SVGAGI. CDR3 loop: CASRPLNTEAFF. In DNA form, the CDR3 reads TGTGCCAGCAGGCCACTTAACACTGAAGCTTTCTTT.

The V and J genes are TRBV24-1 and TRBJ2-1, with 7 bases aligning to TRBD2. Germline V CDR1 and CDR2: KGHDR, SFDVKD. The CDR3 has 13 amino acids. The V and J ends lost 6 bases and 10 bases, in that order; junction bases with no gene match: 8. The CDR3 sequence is CATSLAGVREQFF. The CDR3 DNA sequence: TGTGCCACCAGTCTCGCGGGAGTTAGAGAGCAGTTCTTC.

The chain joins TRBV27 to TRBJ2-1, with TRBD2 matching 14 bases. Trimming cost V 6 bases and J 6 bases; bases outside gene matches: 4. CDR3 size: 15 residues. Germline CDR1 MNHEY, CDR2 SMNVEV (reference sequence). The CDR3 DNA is TGTGCCAGCAGGAAAGGGACTAGCGGGAGCAATGAGCAGTTCTTC. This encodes CASRKGTSGSNEQFF.